A single sample gave rise to the 5 T cell receptor beta chains below, sequenced in a study of shared clonotypes between healthy human individuals. It was CD45RO-negative cells, positively selected for CCR7, that made up naive CD8 cells, with terminally differentiated effector memory CD45RA+ cells excluded. Using immunoSEQ multiplex PCR, the repertoire was profiled, and TCRdb retains in-frame clones only, with some absent. The table shows hundreds of thousands of clones, with around 95% occurring only once. Sequenced input: naive CD8+ T cells sorted from blood. The receptors were sampled from a woman aged 25 to 39 in good health.

The rearrangement uses TRBV9 and TRBJ2-5; a possible D gene is TRBD1 (6 bases). CDR1 and CDR2 (germline): SGDLS, YYNGEE. V was pared by 3 bases and J by 2 bases, with 11 bases between. This CDR3 has 14 amino acids. CDR3 sequence (DNA): TGTGCCAGCAGCGCCTACAGGGAGCAAGAGACCCAGTACTTC. Residues: CASSAYREQETQYF.

The V and J genes are TRBV2 and TRBJ2-1; 7 nucleotides match TRBD2. Germline CDR1 is SNHLY and CDR2 is FYNNEI. The V segment lost 3 bases and the J segment 6 bases; nucleotides outside the gene matches: 11. CDR3 length: 16 residues. The CDR3 loop is CASSDLSGAAGNEQFF. As DNA, the CDR3 is TGTGCCAGCAGTGACCTCAGCGGGGCGGCGGGCAATGAGCAGTTCTTC.

The rearrangement links TRBV29-1 to TRBJ2-1, with 7 nucleotides matching TRBD2. CDR1 and CDR2 (germline): SQVTM, ANQGSEA. The length of the CDR3 is 14 residues. V trimming: 5 bases; J trimming: 8 bases; junction bases outside the gene matches: 12. This CDR3 is CSVTGEGAGDEQFF. The DNA for the CDR3 is TGCAGCGTTACGGGGGAGGGCGCGGGGGATGAGCAGTTCTTC.

The chain is built from TRBV6-6 and TRBJ1-5; D remains ambiguous. This CDR3 has 15 residues. Trimming cost V 0 bases and J 3 bases, with 9 bases left between them. Germline V lookup: CDR1 MNHNY, CDR2 SVGAGI (reference sequence). Written as DNA, the CDR3 is TGTGCCAGCAGTTACTCAAGGGATATCAATCAGCCCCAGCATTTT. Amino acid sequence: CASSYSRDINQPQHF.

The chain has TRBV6-1 and TRBJ1-2, with a weak D call TRBD1 (5 bases). The CDR3 loop spans 13 amino acids. V dropped 3 bases and J dropped 1 base, with 6 bases sitting between them. The germline V gene has CDR1 MNHNS and CDR2 SASEGT. CDR3 DNA: TGTGCCAGCAGTGACAGGGTTAACTATGGCTACACCTTC. Protein product: CASSDRVNYGYTF.